This T cell receptor (beta chain) is from a study of monozygotic twins with cystic fibrosis. Some clones are missing from TCRdb's copy, which holds only in-frame ones; the method was immunoSEQ multiplex PCR. In the table there are 12,000 to 15,000 clones, 80% to 90% of which are singletons. V gave up 4 bases and J gave up 8 bases, with 23 bases separating them. The CDR3 spans 16 residues. Germline V CDR1 and CDR2: MGHRA, YSYEKL. This TCR was recovered from a boy between 10 and 17 years old with cystic fibrosis. Sequencing input: blood. J is TRBJ1-2 and V is TRBV4-1, with D possibly TRBD1 on 6 matching bases. The CDR3 region is CASSLTPGHQFQGYTF. The CDR3, as DNA: TGCGCCAGCAGCCTCACCCCGGGACATCAGTTCCAAGGCTACACCTTC.